The next 6 T cell receptor beta chains were all read from a single sample in a study of T cell clonotyping in hematopoietic cell transplantation. Assay used: immunoSEQ multiplex PCR; TCRdb lists only in-frame clones, some missing. The sample lists 4,000 to 5,500 clones, roughly 96% seen once, with about 2.5% in the top ten. The source was PBMCs, collected 100 days after allogeneic stem cell transplant. The source is a male patient in his 40s who had an allogeneic stem cell transplant from a related donor, so the T cells may come from the graft donor. Some clones in this sample may be carry-over from other donors' samples.

This chain uses TRBV5-1 with TRBJ2-7; 8 bases align to TRBD1. The CDR3 has 14 residues. V trimming: 4 bases; J trimming: 0 bases; junction bases outside the gene matches: 3. Germline V gene data show CDR1 as SGHRS and CDR2 as YFSETQ. DNA of the CDR3: TGCGCCAGCAGCCGGGACAGGTCCTCCTACGAGCAGTACTTC. Protein sequence: CASSRDRSSYEQYF.

J is TRBJ1-6 and V is TRBV4-1; D uncertain. CDR1 is MGHRA, CDR2 YSYEKL, per germline. V lost 0 bases to trimming and J lost 7 bases, with 16 bases between them. The length of the CDR3 is 17 residues. This CDR3 is CASSQDRRRGVNSPLHF. For the CDR3, the DNA is TGCGCCAGCAGCCAAGATCGGAGACGGGGAGTAAATTCACCCCTCCACTTT.

The rearrangement joins TRBV4-1 to TRBJ2-5; 14 bases agree with TRBD2. The CDR3 consists of 17 residues. J was trimmed by 3 bases and V by 1 base; bases with no gene match: 4. CDR1 and CDR2 (germline): MGHRA, YSYEKL. CDR3: CASSQVTSGGAEETQYF. The CDR3 nucleotides read TGCGCCAGCAGCCAAGTGACTAGCGGGGGGGCGGAAGAGACCCAGTACTTC.

The chain carries TRBV15 and TRBJ2-3; D unclear. Trimming left V 0 bases short and J 3 bases short, with 4 bases between. This CDR3 has 13 amino acids. Per the germline V gene, CDR1 is LNHNV and CDR2 is YYDKDF (reference sequence). The CDR3 region has the DNA TGTGCCACCAGCAGAGAACGAACAGATACGCAGTATTTT. It is translated as CATSRERTDTQYF.

This clone was counted a single time. The V call is TRBV5-1, the J call TRBJ1-1, with unresolved D. This CDR3 is 13 amino acids long. V lost 1 base and J lost 3, with 7 bases in between. Germline CDR1 reads SGHRS; CDR2 reads YFSETQ. CDR3 DNA: TGCGCCAGCAGCTTGTCCGGGTACACTGAAGCTTTCTTT. This encodes CASSLSGYTEAFF.

This clone was detected only once. The chain carries TRBV27 and TRBJ2-7, with 7 bases lining up with TRBD1. This CDR3 spans 13 amino acids. V was pared by 6 bases and J by 3 bases, with 5 bases of the junction left unmatched. Germline CDR1 is MNHEY and CDR2 is SMNVEV (reference sequence). CDR3 DNA: TGTGCCAGCAGGCCGGGACAGAACTACGAGCAGTACTTC. Its protein is CASRPGQNYEQYF.